The 7 T cell receptor beta chains below all came from one sample that was sequenced in a study of shared clonotypes between healthy human individuals. Assay: immunoSEQ multiplex PCR; the TCRdb copy retains only in-frame clones and omits some. The sample consists of under 2,500,000 clones, 90% to 97% of them appearing once. Sequencing input: naive CD4+ T cells sorted from blood. Specified subset: CD45RA+ positively selected. These receptors were collected from a man aged 18 to 35 in good health.

The J gene is TRBJ2-7, the V gene TRBV5-4, with D possibly matching TRBD2 (6 bases). The CDR3 spans 15 residues. V lost 3 bases to trimming and J lost 2 bases, with 15 bases between them. The germline V gene encodes CDR1 SGHNT and CDR2 YYREEE (reference sequence). For the CDR3, the DNA is TGTGCCAGCAGCTCCTCGGAGGGAGGAGCCTACGAGCAGTACTTC. It codes for CASSSSEGGAYEQYF. Complete variable domain (other parts from reference TRBV5-4 and TRBJ2-7): ETGVTQSPTHLIKTRGQQVTLRCSSQSGHNTVSWYQQALGQGPQFIFQYYREEENGRGNFPPRFSGLQFPNYSSELNVNALELDDSALYLCASSSSEGGAYEQYFGPGTRLTVT.

The chain couples TRBV21-1 to TRBJ2-3; the D call of TRBD2 is as the table states it, not checked on the DNA. TRBV21-1 is an annotated pseudogene. CDR3 length: 18 residues. The chain's CDR3 is CASSTGPQSGTSTDTQYF. In nucleotides, the CDR3 is TGTGCCAGCAGCACCGGGCCTCAATCTGGGACTAGCACAGATACGCAGTATTTT.

The chain couples TRBV30 to TRBJ2-3, with 9 bases fitting TRBD2. V lost 4 bases to trimming and J lost 3 bases; unmatched junction nucleotides: 17. Germline V gene sequence: CDR1 GTSNPN, CDR2 SVGIG (reference sequence). The CDR3 has 18 residues. CDR3 sequence reads: CAWTRGRIAGEGTDTQYF. The DNA for the CDR3 is TGTGCCTGGACCCGGGGGAGAATAGCGGGAGAGGGAACAGATACGCAGTATTTT.

The DNA of the CDR3 is TGTGCCTGGATAGGGACAGGGGGGGCAGATACGCAGTATTTT. This sequence encodes CAWIGTGGADTQYF. The V and J genes are TRBV30 and TRBJ2-3; 11 bases fit TRBD1. The trim removed 4 bases at V and 4 bases at J, leaving 4 bases unmatched. Germline CDR1 GTSNPN, CDR2 SVGIG (reference sequence). This CDR3 contains 14 residues.

The rearrangement uses TRBV10-3 and TRBJ2-3; a possible D gene is TRBD1 (5 bases). The CDR3 loop spans 16 amino acids. Germline V gene data show CDR1 as ENHRY and CDR2 as SYGVKD. V was cut by 0 bases and J by 0 bases, with 10 bases left in between. CDR3 DNA: TGTGCCATCAGTGAGTCCTCCAGGGTCAGCACAGATACGCAGTATTTT. This codes for CAISESSRVSTDTQYF.

The rearrangement links TRBV4-1 to TRBJ1-4; unclear D gene. V lost 4 bases and J lost 7, with 16 bases in between. This CDR3 contains 15 residues. Germline V gene lookup returns CDR1 MGHRA and CDR2 YSYEKL. The CDR3 region is CASSPYSPVAEKLFF. The CDR3 DNA follows: TGCGCCAGCAGCCCGTACTCGCCGGTAGCTGAAAAACTGTTTTTT.

The gene calls are TRBV27 and TRBJ2-7; D is tentatively TRBD1 or TRBD2 (6 bases each). The germline V and J ends were trimmed by 5 bases and 9 bases, with 14 bases remaining between them. Looked up from germline, CDR1 is MNHEY and CDR2 is SMNVEV (reference sequence). The length of the CDR3 is 12 residues. The CDR3 DNA reads as TGTGCCAGCAGTGGGGCAGGAGGGGGGCAGTACTTC. It specifies CASSGAGGGQYF.